These 31 T cell receptor beta chains originate from one sample sequenced in a study of identifying expanded T cells in peripheral blood. Here immunoSEQ multiplex PCR was the method, and the copy in TCRdb shows in-frame clones only, minus some. The repertoire has about 98,000 clones, 88% of them found once; the top ten carry around an eighth. The sequenced sample was blood. These receptors were collected from a person aged 18-70 years in good health.

This chain joins TRBV7-3 and TRBJ2-5; D not certain. The CDR3 contains 13 residues. Trimming took off 2 bases at V and 1 base at J, with 5 bases between the two ends. The V gene's germline CDR1 is SGHTA and CDR2 FQGTGA. The CDR3 sequence is CASSLVFQETQYF. The DNA for the CDR3 is TGTGCCAGCAGCTTAGTTTTCCAAGAGACCCAGTACTTC.

The rearrangement joins TRBV30 to TRBJ1-2; TRBD1 matches 7 bases. This CDR3 contains 13 residues. V shed 4 bases, J shed 3 bases, and the junction held 5 bases outside the gene matches. CDR1 is GTSNPN, CDR2 SVGIG, per germline (reference sequence). The CDR3 DNA is TGTGCCTGGACTGGACAGGTCGACTATGGCTACACCTTC. This sequence encodes CAWTGQVDYGYTF.

CDR3 sequence reads: CASNHRGSSEDTQYF. DNA for the CDR3: TGTGCCAGCAATCACAGGGGGTCTTCAGAAGATACGCAGTATTTT. The chain links TRBV28 to TRBJ2-3; 8 bases line up with TRBD1. The CDR3 is 15 residues long. J was trimmed by 5 bases and V by 7 bases; bases with no gene match: 11. Germline V CDR1 and CDR2: MDHEN, SYDVKM.

The chain links TRBV5-4 to TRBJ1-4; D not resolved. The CDR3 is 15 amino acids. Germline-derived CDR1 and CDR2 are SGHNT and YYREEE (reference sequence). V was pared by 3 bases and J by 6 bases, with 15 bases between. CDR3 amino acids: CASSSEQSEHEKLFF. Here the CDR3 DNA reads TGTGCCAGCAGCTCGGAACAGTCAGAGCATGAAAAACTGTTTTTT. Full variable domain (remainder filled in from reference TRBV5-4 and TRBJ1-4): ETGVTQSPTHLIKTRGQQVTLRCSSQSGHNTVSWYQQALGQGPQFIFQYYREEENGRGNFPPRFSGLQFPNYSSELNVNALELDDSALYLCASSSEQSEHEKLFFGSGTQLSVL.

This clone was seen a few times. V usage is TRBV7-9 and J usage is TRBJ1-4; D is unclear. Per germline, CDR1 SEHNR and CDR2 FQNEAQ (reference sequence). The V gene lost 1 base and the J gene lost 12 bases, with 12 bases spanning the gap. This CDR3 has 13 residues. CDR3 in amino acids: CASSLVGPKELFF. The CDR3 DNA follows: TGTGCCAGCAGCTTAGTTGGTCCGAAGGAACTGTTTTTT.

CDR3 region: CASSLGLAGITGELFF. The CDR3 DNA reads as TGTGCCAGCAGCTTGGGGCTAGCGGGAATCACCGGGGAGCTGTTTTTT. The chain employs TRBV5-4 and TRBJ2-2; TRBD2 agrees at 9 bases. This CDR3 is 16 amino acids long. Germline values: CDR1 SGHNT, CDR2 YYREEE (reference sequence). Unmatched junction bases numbered 4, after V lost 0 bases and J lost 4 bases. The complete variable domain, with remaining parts taken from reference TRBV5-4 and TRBJ2-2, reads ETGVTQSPTHLIKTRGQQVTLRCSSQSGHNTVSWYQQALGQGPQFIFQYYREEENGRGNFPPRFSGLQFPNYSSELNVNALELDDSALYLCASSLGLAGITGELFFGEGSRLTVL.

Only a few counts were recorded for this clone. The V call is TRBV6-5, the J call TRBJ1-2; D is perhaps TRBD1 (5 bases). Trimming pared 2 bases from V and 2 bases from J, leaving 12 bases between. The germline gives CDR1 MNHEY, CDR2 SVGAGI. The CDR3 is 15 amino acids. In DNA form, the CDR3 reads TGTGCCAGCAGTTACCCCGGTGGGGGGAACTATGGCTACACCTTC. It is translated as CASSYPGGGNYGYTF.

The V gene is TRBV19, the J gene TRBJ1-1; no firm D call. This CDR3 comprises 13 residues. Per the germline V gene, CDR1 is LNHDA and CDR2 is SQIVND (reference sequence). Trimming removed 1 base at V and 1 base at J, with 4 bases between. DNA of the CDR3: TGTGCCAGTAGTATAGCACAGAACACTGAAGCTTTCTTT. This gives the protein CASSIAQNTEAFF.

This clone appeared a single time. The CDR3 bases are TGCGCCAGCAGCGGGCAACGCCAAGAGACCCAGTACTTC. Translating gives CASSGQRQETQYF. The rearrangement uses TRBV5-1 and TRBJ2-5, with D unresolved. CDR1 and CDR2 (germline): SGHRS, YFSETQ. The V end lost 4 bases, the J end lost 1 base, and 8 bases lay between the germline ends. CDR3 length equals 13 residues.

The chain has TRBV28 and TRBJ2-7, with 13 bases lining up with TRBD2. V lost 9 bases, J lost 2 bases, and 7 bases stayed unmatched. The CDR3 sequence is 15 residues long. Germline V gene sequence: CDR1 MDHEN, CDR2 SYDVKM. The CDR3 loop is CASLTSGRPTYEQYF. Here the CDR3 DNA reads TGTGCCAGTTTGACTAGCGGGAGGCCCACCTACGAGCAGTACTTC.

This chain joins TRBV7-2 and TRBJ2-7; 14 bases match TRBD2. This CDR3 has 15 amino acids. V gave up 5 bases and J gave up 3 bases; unmatched junction bases: 3. CDR1 SGHTA and CDR2 FQGNSA come from the germline V gene. The CDR3 protein is CASSPGTSGSYEQYF. The CDR3 DNA reads as TGTGCCAGCAGCCCAGGGACTAGCGGGAGCTACGAGCAGTACTTC.

The chain carries TRBV5-8 and TRBJ1-5; TRBD1 is a possible D gene (6 bases). Germline V gene data show CDR1 as SGHTS and CDR2 as YDEGEE. The CDR3 length is 16 residues. With 3 bases removed from V and 0 bases from J, the gap between germline ends came to 13 bases. The CDR3 spells CASSSGQIYSNQPQHF. CDR3 nucleotides: TGTGCCAGCAGCTCCGGACAGATCTATAGCAATCAGCCCCAGCATTTT.

In this sample, this clone turned up once. J is TRBJ1-4 and V is TRBV18; no reliable D call. Germline CDR1 reads KGHSH; CDR2 reads LQKENI. With 1 base removed from V and 7 bases from J, the gap between germline ends came to 10 bases. CDR3 length equals 14 residues. The CDR3 nucleotides read TGTGCCAGCTCACCACAGGGTCTGGTTGAAAAACTGTTTTTT. Amino acid sequence: CASSPQGLVEKLFF. The variable domain in full, completed from reference TRBV18 and TRBJ1-4, reads NAGVMQNPRHLVRRRGQEARLRCSPMKGHSHVYWYRQLPEEGLKFMVYLQKENIIDESGMPKERFSAEFPKEGPSILRIQQVVRGDSAAYFCASSPQGLVEKLFFGSGTQLSVL.

V is TRBV7-2 and J is TRBJ2-7; 9 nucleotides agree with TRBD1. The V segment lost 5 bases and the J segment 2 bases; nucleotides outside the gene matches: 4. The CDR3 spans 14 residues. CDR1 is SGHTA, CDR2 FQGNSA, per germline. This CDR3 is CASSRQGGTYEQYF. The CDR3 DNA sequence: TGTGCCAGCAGCCGACAGGGGGGAACCTACGAGCAGTACTTC.

This clone is medium-sized within its sample. The junction departs from germline at one end; a sequencing error may be responsible. The same CDR3 arises from other DNA sequences in this sample as well. CDR3 in DNA: TGTGCCAGCAGCTTTGGACACCATGAAGGCTACACCTTC. Protein sequence: CASSFGHHEGYTF. This sequence joins TRBV5-1 and TRBJ1-2; a weak D match, TRBD1 (5 bases). Germline CDR1 is SGHRS and CDR2 is YFSETQ. The CDR3 has 13 residues.

The count of this clone is one. The V and J genes are TRBV18 and TRBJ1-6, with D possibly TRBD1 on 5 matching bases. CDR1 KGHSH and CDR2 LQKENI come from the germline V gene. The CDR3 contains 17 residues. Trimming pared 3 bases from V and 9 bases from J, leaving 21 bases between. CDR3 in DNA: TGTGCCAGCTCACCTCAGGTGGGCTGGACAAAGGGTTCACCCCTCCACTTT. This codes for CASSPQVGWTKGSPLHF.

V is TRBV7-2 and J is TRBJ2-2, with D perhaps TRBD2 (6 bases). Trimming took 2 bases from V and 5 from J, leaving 6 bases between them. This CDR3 comprises 13 residues. The germline CDR1 and CDR2 sequences are SGHTA and FQGNSA. The CDR3 DNA is TGTGCCAGCAGCTTAAGCGGGACCGGGGAGCTGTTTTTT. This translates into CASSLSGTGELFF. Looking up the rest from reference TRBV7-2 and TRBJ2-2 gives the full variable domain: GAGVSQSPSNKVTEKGKDVELRCDPISGHTALYWYRQSLGQGLEFLIYFQGNSAPDKSGLPSDRFSAERTGGSVSTLTIQRTQQEDSAVYLCASSLSGTGELFFGEGSRLTVL.

The V gene is TRBV4-2, the J gene TRBJ2-7; TRBD2 matches 12 bases. V lost 0 bases, J lost 6 bases, and 9 bases stayed unmatched. From germline, CDR1 is LGHNA and CDR2 YNFKEQ. The CDR3 contains 17 residues. CDR3 nucleotide sequence: TGTGCCAGCAGCCAAGAGTCTAGCGGGGGGGGTTCGGGCGAGCAGTACTTC. Protein product: CASSQESSGGGSGEQYF.

The chain is built from TRBV27 and TRBJ2-7; perhaps TRBD2 as D (6 bases). Trimming left V 7 bases short and J 0 bases short, with 16 bases between. Germline CDR1 MNHEY, CDR2 SMNVEV (reference sequence). The CDR3 extends over 15 amino acids. The CDR3 is CASNEGSGPSYEQYF. CDR3 nucleotides: TGTGCCAGCAACGAGGGTAGCGGACCCTCCTACGAGCAGTACTTC.

The DNA for the CDR3 is TGTGCCAGCAGCCAAGAGGTAGCCGGCGGGACCCAGTACTTC. This encodes CASSQEVAGGTQYF. The rearrangement joins TRBV4-2 to TRBJ2-5; no reliable D call. The V end was cut by 0 bases, the J end by 7 bases, with 12 bases between. Looked up from germline, CDR1 is LGHNA and CDR2 is YNFKEQ. CDR3 size: 14 residues.

This clone was found a few times. The rearrangement links TRBV25-1 to TRBJ1-6; D remains unclear. V lost 2 bases, J lost 10 bases, and 9 bases lay in between. CDR3 length: 13 residues. The germline V gene has CDR1 MGHDK and CDR2 SYGVNS. The chain's CDR3 is CASSERFISPLHF. CDR3 nucleotide sequence: TGTGCCAGCAGTGAAAGGTTTATCTCACCCCTCCACTTT.

This chain's CDR3 is CASSPQRGGSDIQYF. The CDR3 DNA follows: TGTGCCAGCTCACCACAGCGGGGGGGGAGTGACATTCAGTACTTC. The rearrangement uses TRBV18 and TRBJ2-4, with TRBD2 matching 10 bases. CDR1 is KGHSH, CDR2 LQKENI, per germline. V was clipped by 1 base and J by 8 bases; unmatched bases: 5. The CDR3 is 15 amino acids. The full variable domain, its missing parts supplied by reference TRBV18 and TRBJ2-4, is NAGVMQNPRHLVRRRGQEARLRCSPMKGHSHVYWYRQLPEEGLKFMVYLQKENIIDESGMPKERFSAEFPKEGPSILRIQQVVRGDSAAYFCASSPQRGGSDIQYFGAGTRLSVL.

The genes are TRBV19 and TRBJ1-3, with TRBD1 matching over 7 bases. CDR3 length: 15 residues. Germline V gene data show CDR1 as LNHDA and CDR2 as SQIVND (reference sequence). V trimming: 3 bases; J trimming: 4 bases; junction bases outside the gene matches: 6. Here the CDR3 DNA reads TGTGCCAGTAGTATCGCCGGGACAGCCGGAAACACCATATATTTT. Its translation is CASSIAGTAGNTIYF.

The chain recombines TRBV9 with TRBJ1-5, with TRBD1 matching 7 bases. CDR1 is SGDLS, CDR2 YYNGEE, per germline. V lost 4 bases, J lost 2 bases, and 3 bases stayed unmatched. The CDR3 consists of 14 residues. The CDR3 sequence: CASSRGQGNQPQHF. The DNA of the CDR3 is TGTGCCAGCAGCCGAGGACAGGGCAATCAGCCCCAGCATTTT. The whole variable domain, filled in from reference TRBV9 and TRBJ1-5, reads DSGVTQTPKHLITATGQRVTLRCSPRSGDLSVYWYQQSLDQGLQFLIQYYNGEERAKGNILERFSAQQFPDLHSELNLSSLELGDSALYFCASSRGQGNQPQHFGDGTRLSIL.

This clone came up a few times. The DNA of the CDR3 is TGTGCCAGCAGTGCGGGACTAGCGGAAGAGACCCAGTACTTC. It codes for CASSAGLAEETQYF. V gene TRBV2 combines with J gene TRBJ2-5; 11 nucleotides line up with TRBD2. J gave up 3 bases and V 4 bases, and 1 base lay outside the gene matches. The length of the CDR3 is 14 residues. Germline V gene sequence: CDR1 SNHLY, CDR2 FYNNEI.

CDR3 nucleotide sequence: TGTGCCAGCAGCTTGTTTGAGACGGCTTACAATGAGCAGTTCTTC. This encodes CASSLFETAYNEQFF. The chain couples TRBV5-6 to TRBJ2-1; D remains unclear. CDR1 is SGHDT, CDR2 YYEEEE, per germline. Trimming removed 1 base at V and 4 bases at J, with 12 bases between. The CDR3 loop spans 15 amino acids.

This clone was seen a handful of times. The chain couples TRBV19 to TRBJ1-5; 9 nucleotides align to TRBD1. Germline lookup yields CDR1 LNHDA and CDR2 SQIVND (reference sequence). The CDR3 is made up of 16 amino acids. V shed 4 bases and J 1 base; nucleotides not matched to a gene: 5. For the CDR3, the DNA is TGTGCCAGTAGTAGCACAGGGGGCGGAAGCAATCAGCCCCAGCATTTT. Translating gives CASSSTGGGSNQPQHF. Variable domain in full (rest from reference TRBV19 and TRBJ1-5): DGGITQSPKYLFRKEGQNVTLSCEQNLNHDAMYWYRQDPGQGLRLIYYSQIVNDFQKGDIAEGYSVSREKKESFPLTVTSAQKNPTAFYLCASSSTGGGSNQPQHFGDGTRLSIL.

The chain carries TRBV7-9 and TRBJ2-3; 10 bases fit TRBD2. The length of the CDR3 is 15 residues. Unmatched junction bases numbered 4, after V lost 5 bases and J lost 2 bases. CDR1 is SEHNR and CDR2 is FQNEAQ in the germline V gene (reference sequence). The CDR3 sequence: CASSPGLADTDTQYF. In nucleotides, the CDR3 is TGTGCCAGCAGCCCCGGACTAGCGGACACAGATACGCAGTATTTT.

The V call is TRBV5-4, the J call TRBJ2-5; either TRBD1 or TRBD2 may supply D (5 bases each). Germline V lookup: CDR1 SGHNT, CDR2 YYREEE (reference sequence). The length of the CDR3 is 14 residues. Trimming left V 3 bases short and J 2 bases short, with 11 bases between. CDR3 in DNA: TGTGCCAGCAGCTACGGGACCCCACAAGAGACCCAGTACTTC. Translated, it gives CASSYGTPQETQYF.

This clone was seen once. The rearrangement joins TRBV18 to TRBJ1-4; D call uncertain. V was shortened by 6 bases and J by 13 bases, with 15 bases between the two germline ends. This CDR3 spans 12 amino acids. Germline loops: CDR1 KGHSH, CDR2 LQKENI. The CDR3: CASSRPDLGLFF. The DNA of the CDR3 is TGTGCCAGCTCGCGGCCCGATTTGGGACTGTTTTTT.

This clone was picked up one time. The gene calls are TRBV9 and TRBJ2-3, with 10 bases aligning to TRBD2. Germline V gene sequence: CDR1 SGDLS, CDR2 YYNGEE. J was trimmed by 6 bases and V by 5 bases; bases with no gene match: 6. The length of the CDR3 is 14 residues. The CDR3 bases are TGTGCCAGCAGGCCTACTAGCGGGGCGGATACGCAGTATTTT. This sequence encodes CASRPTSGADTQYF.